The rows below give T cell receptor beta chains drawn from one sample of a study of T cell changes during pregnancy in multiple sclerosis. The assay was immunoSEQ multiplex PCR, and TCRdb's table has in-frame clones only and misses some. Of about 99,000 clones listed, almost 95% were seen once; the top ten hold 0.8% to 1%. The sequencing here drew on peripheral blood, taken after pregnancy. These receptors originate from a female donor with multiple sclerosis, enrolled in a pregnancy study. Each CDR3 is given with its conserved first and last residue. A D gene is named only where the DNA matches it firmly. Clone size is stated in some rows and not others, as once, few, many or a class when expanded.

J	V	D	size	CDR3	DNA
TRBJ2-5	TRBV5-1	NA	NA	CASSLSAGTQETQYF	TGCGCCAGCAGCTTGTCGGCGGGGACTCAAGAGACCCAGTACTTC
TRBJ2-3	TRBV2	TRBD2	NA	CASRELAGGPSDTQYF	TGTGCCAGCAGGGAACTAGCGGGGGGGCCTTCAGATACGCAGTATTTT
TRBJ2-7	TRBV28	NA	NA	CASGLRNYEQYF	TGTGCCAGCGGCTTGAGGAACTACGAGCAGTACTTC
TRBJ2-1	TRBV7-9	TRBD2	few	CASSRLAGVQFF	TGTGCCAGCAGCCGACTAGCGGGAGTACAGTTCTTC
TRBJ2-7	TRBV5-1	TRBD2	NA	CASSKPGLAVNEQYF	TGCGCCAGCAGCAAACCGGGACTAGCGGTGAACGAGCAGTACTTC
TRBJ2-2	TRBV18	TRBD1	NA	CASSPGQGAIAGELFF	TGTGCCAGCTCACCGGGACAGGGGGCAATCGCCGGGGAGCTGTTTTTT
TRBJ2-3	TRBV5-1	NA	NA	CASSRQDVITDTQYF	TGCGCCAGCAGTCGACAGGATGTAATCACAGATACGCAGTATTTT
TRBJ2-1	TRBV14	TRBD2	NA	CASSQVIGGAYNEQFF	TGTGCCAGCAGCCAAGTGATCGGGGGGGCCTACAATGAGCAGTTCTTC
TRBJ2-1	TRBV11-3	NA	NA	CASSLAGGYYNEQFF	TGTGCCAGCAGCTTAGCGGGGGGCTACTACAATGAGCAGTTCTTC
TRBJ2-3	TRBV19	TRBD1	NA	CASRAFEPGQATDTQYF	TGTGCCAGCCGAGCGTTTGAACCGGGACAGGCCACAGATACGCAGTATTTT
TRBJ2-7	TRBV28	TRBD1	NA	CASSLRTGSVSYEQYF	TGTGCCAGCAGTCTAAGGACAGGGTCGGTTTCCTACGAGCAGTACTTC
TRBJ1-5	TRBV6-1	TRBD1	few	CASRKGTEGNQPQHF	TGTGCCAGCAGAAAAGGGACAGAAGGCAATCAGCCCCAGCATTTT
TRBJ1-2	TRBV4-3	TRBD1	NA	CASSPGQGADGYTF	TGCGCCAGCAGCCCAGGACAGGGGGCTGACGGCTACACCTTC
TRBJ2-1	TRBV28	NA	NA	CASSRRGIRNEQFF	TGTGCCAGCAGCCGGAGGGGCATCAGGAATGAGCAGTTCTTC
TRBJ2-7	TRBV7-9	TRBD1	NA	CASSLGATGEEQYF	TGTGCCAGCAGCTTAGGGGCGACAGGGGAAGAGCAGTACTTC
TRBJ2-1	TRBV4-2	TRBD2	NA	CASSQDISRGAIGEQFF	TGTGCCAGCAGCCAAGATATTTCGCGGGGGGCCATTGGTGAGCAGTTCTTC
TRBJ2-7	TRBV27	TRBD2	NA	CASSLGLAAYEQYF	TGTGCCAGCAGTTTAGGGCTAGCGGCCTACGAGCAGTACTTC
TRBJ2-3	TRBV14	NA	NA	CASSPATGAIGTQYF	TGTGCCAGCAGCCCTGCGACAGGTGCGATTGGTACGCAGTATTTT
TRBJ2-1	TRBV7-3	TRBD2	few	CASSDRRGGEQFF	TGTGCCAGCAGCGACCGGCGGGGGGGTGAGCAGTTCTTC
TRBJ1-1	TRBV7-8	NA	NA	CASSLEGGRQTGAFF	TGTGCCAGCAGCTTAGAGGGAGGCCGACAAACGGGAGCTTTCTTT
TRBJ1-2	TRBV18	TRBD1	NA	CASSPRPSDRAWDGYTF	TGTGCCAGCTCACCACGCCCTTCGGACAGGGCGTGGGATGGCTACACCTTC
TRBJ2-7	TRBV7-9	NA	few	CASSLGRAYEQYF	TGTGCCAGCAGCTTAGGTAGAGCCTACGAGCAGTACTTC
TRBJ1-5	TRBV7-9	NA	few	CASSLSGNQPQHF	TGTGCCAGCAGCTTATCAGGCAATCAGCCCCAGCATTTT
TRBJ2-1	TRBV11-1	NA	NA	CASSGWLDNEQFF	TGTGCCAGCAGCGGCTGGTTGGACAATGAGCAGTTCTTC
TRBJ2-7	TRBV9	NA	NA	CASSVGAQASSYEQYF	TGTGCCAGCAGCGTAGGGGCACAGGCTAGCTCCTACGAGCAGTACTTC
TRBJ2-1	TRBV7-2	NA	NA	CASSMTALIQFF	TGTGCCAGCAGCATGACAGCTCTAATCCAGTTCTTC
TRBJ2-3	TRBV7-8	TRBD2	NA	CASSLLLAGVTLPTDTQYF	TGTGCCAGCAGCTTATTATTAGCGGGAGTAACCCTCCCCACAGATACGCAGTATTTT
TRBJ1-3	TRBV5-1	NA	NA	CASRGRASSGNTIYF	TGCGCCAGCAGGGGGAGGGCCAGCTCTGGAAACACCATATATTTT